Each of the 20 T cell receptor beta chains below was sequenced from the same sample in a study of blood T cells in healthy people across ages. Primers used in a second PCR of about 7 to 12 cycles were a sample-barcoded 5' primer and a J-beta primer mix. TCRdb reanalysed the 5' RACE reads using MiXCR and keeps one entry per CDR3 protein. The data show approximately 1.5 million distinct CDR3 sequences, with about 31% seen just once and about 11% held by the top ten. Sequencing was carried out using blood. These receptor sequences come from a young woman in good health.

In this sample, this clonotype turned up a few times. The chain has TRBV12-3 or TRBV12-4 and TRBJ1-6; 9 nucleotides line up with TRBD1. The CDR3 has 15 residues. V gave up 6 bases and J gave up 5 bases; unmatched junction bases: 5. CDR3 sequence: CASSQDRGNNSPLHF. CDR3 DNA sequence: TGTGCCAGCAGCCAGGACAGGGGTAATAATTCACCCCTCCACTTT.

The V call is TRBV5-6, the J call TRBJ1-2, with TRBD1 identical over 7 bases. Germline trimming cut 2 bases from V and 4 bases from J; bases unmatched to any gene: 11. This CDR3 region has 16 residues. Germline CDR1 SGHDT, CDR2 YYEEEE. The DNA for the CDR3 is TGTGCCAGCAGCTTCCGGGACAGAGAAGTTAGCTATGGCTACACCTTC. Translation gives CASSFRDREVSYGYTF. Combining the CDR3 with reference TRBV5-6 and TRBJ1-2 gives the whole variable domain DAGVTQSPTHLIKTRGQQVTLRCSPKSGHDTVSWYQQALGQGPQFIFQYYEEEERQRGNFPDRFSGHQFPNYSSELNVNALLLGDSALYLCASSFRDREVSYGYTFGSGTRLTVV.

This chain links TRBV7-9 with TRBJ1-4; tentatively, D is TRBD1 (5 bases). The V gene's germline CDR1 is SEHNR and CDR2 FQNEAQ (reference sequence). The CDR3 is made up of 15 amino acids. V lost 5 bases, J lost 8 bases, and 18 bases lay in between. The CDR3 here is CASSPPFDRDEKLFF. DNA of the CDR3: TGTGCCAGCAGCCCCCCGTTTGATAGGGACGAAAAACTGTTTTTT.

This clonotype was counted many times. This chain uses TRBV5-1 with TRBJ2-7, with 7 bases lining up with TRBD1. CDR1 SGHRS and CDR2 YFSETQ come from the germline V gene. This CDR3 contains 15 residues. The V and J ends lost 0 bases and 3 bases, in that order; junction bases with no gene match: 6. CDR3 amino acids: CASSLGTGSYYEQYF. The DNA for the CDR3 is TGCGCCAGCAGCTTGGGGACAGGAAGCTACTACGAGCAGTACTTC.

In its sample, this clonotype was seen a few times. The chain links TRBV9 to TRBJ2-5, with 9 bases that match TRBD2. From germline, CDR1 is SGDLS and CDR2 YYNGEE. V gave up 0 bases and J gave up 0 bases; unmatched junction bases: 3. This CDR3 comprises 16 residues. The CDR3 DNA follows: TGTGCCAGCAGCGTAGCAGCGGGAGGAAACCAAGAGACCCAGTACTTC. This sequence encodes CASSVAAGGNQETQYF. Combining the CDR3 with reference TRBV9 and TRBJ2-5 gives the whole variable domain DSGVTQTPKHLITATGQRVTLRCSPRSGDLSVYWYQQSLDQGLQFLIQYYNGEERAKGNILERFSAQQFPDLHSELNLSSLELGDSALYFCASSVAAGGNQETQYFGPGTRLLVL.

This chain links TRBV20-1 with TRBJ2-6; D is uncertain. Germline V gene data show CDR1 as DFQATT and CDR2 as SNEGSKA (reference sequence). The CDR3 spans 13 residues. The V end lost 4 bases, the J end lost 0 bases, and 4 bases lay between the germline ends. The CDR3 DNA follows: TGCAGTGCTATCGTCTCTGGGGCCAACGTCCTGACTTTC. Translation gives CSAIVSGANVLTF.

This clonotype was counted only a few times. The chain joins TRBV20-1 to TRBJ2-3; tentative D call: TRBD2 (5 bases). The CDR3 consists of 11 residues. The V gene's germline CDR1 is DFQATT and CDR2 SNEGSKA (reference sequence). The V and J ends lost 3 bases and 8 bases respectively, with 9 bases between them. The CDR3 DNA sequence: TGCAGTGCTAGGGATGCGGGTACGCAGTATTTT. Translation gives CSARDAGTQYF.

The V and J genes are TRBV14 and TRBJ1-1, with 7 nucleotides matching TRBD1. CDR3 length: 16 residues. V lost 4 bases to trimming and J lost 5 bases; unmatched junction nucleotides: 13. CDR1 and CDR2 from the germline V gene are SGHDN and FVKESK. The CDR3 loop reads CASSLKTGFGVTEAFF. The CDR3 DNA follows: TGTGCCAGCAGCCTAAAGACAGGGTTTGGAGTTACTGAAGCTTTCTTT.

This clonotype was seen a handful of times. The CDR3 sequence: CASISRGGTTADMAQYF. The CDR3 DNA sequence: TGTGCCAGCATCTCAAGGGGGGGGACAACGGCGGATATGGCCCAGTACTTC. The chain links TRBV28 to TRBJ2-5; D might be TRBD2 (7 bases). The germline V gene encodes CDR1 MDHEN and CDR2 SYDVKM. The V end was cut by 7 bases, the J end by 9 bases, with 30 bases between. The CDR3 runs 17 residues.

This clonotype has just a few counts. In nucleotides, the CDR3 is TGTGCCAGCAGTGAACGGGGGCTAGCGGGACCGAACATCTACGAGCAGTACTTC. Translation: CASSERGLAGPNIYEQYF. The J gene is TRBJ2-5, the V gene TRBV6-1, with TRBD2 matching 9 bases. The better agreement between TRBJ2-7 and the DNA end casts doubt on the J call. The CDR3 has 18 residues. Germline assignment: CDR1 MNHNS and CDR2 SASEGT.

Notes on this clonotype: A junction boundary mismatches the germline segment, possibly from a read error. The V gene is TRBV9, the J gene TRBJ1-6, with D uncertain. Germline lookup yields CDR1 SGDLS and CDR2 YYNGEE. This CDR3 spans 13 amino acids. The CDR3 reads CASNHLDNSLLHF. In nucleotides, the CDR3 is TGTGCCAGCAACCACCTCGATAATTCACTCCTCCACTTT.

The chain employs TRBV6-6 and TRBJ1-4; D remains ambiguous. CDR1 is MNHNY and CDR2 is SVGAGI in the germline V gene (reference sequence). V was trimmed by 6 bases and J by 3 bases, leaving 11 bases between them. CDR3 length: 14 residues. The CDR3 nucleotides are TGTGCCAGCAGCAACGGGAGGGCTAATGAAAAACTGTTTTTT. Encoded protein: CASSNGRANEKLFF.

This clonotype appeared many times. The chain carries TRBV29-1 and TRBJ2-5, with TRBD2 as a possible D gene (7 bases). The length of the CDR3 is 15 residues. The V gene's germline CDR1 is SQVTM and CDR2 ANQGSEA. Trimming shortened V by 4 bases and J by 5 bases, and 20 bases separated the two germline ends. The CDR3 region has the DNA TGCAGCGTTGCCGGGGCTAGCGGAAGGGGGGAGACCCAGTACTTC. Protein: CSVAGASGRGETQYF.

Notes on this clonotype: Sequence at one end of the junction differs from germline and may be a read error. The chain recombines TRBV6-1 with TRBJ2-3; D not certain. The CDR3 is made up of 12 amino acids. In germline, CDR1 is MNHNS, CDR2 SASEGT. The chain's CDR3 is CACSAGTDTQYF. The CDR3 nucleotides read TGTGCCTGCAGTGCTGGCACAGATACGCAGTATTTT.

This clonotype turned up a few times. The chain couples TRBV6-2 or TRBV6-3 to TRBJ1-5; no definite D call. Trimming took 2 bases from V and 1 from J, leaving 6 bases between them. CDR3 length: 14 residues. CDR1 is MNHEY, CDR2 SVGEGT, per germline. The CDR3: CASSYVGSNQPQHF. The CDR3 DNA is TGTGCCAGCAGTTACGTTGGCAGCAATCAGCCCCAGCATTTT.

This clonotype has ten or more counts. The CDR3: CASSYSRLARVETQYF. The CDR3 DNA reads TGTGCCAGCAGTTATTCCCGGCTAGCTCGCGTAGAGACCCAGTACTTC. The chain employs TRBV6-5 and TRBJ2-5; a weak D match, TRBD2 (5 bases). Germline assignment: CDR1 MNHEY and CDR2 SVGAGI. Trimming removed 3 bases at V and 4 bases at J, with 18 bases between. The length of the CDR3 is 16 residues.

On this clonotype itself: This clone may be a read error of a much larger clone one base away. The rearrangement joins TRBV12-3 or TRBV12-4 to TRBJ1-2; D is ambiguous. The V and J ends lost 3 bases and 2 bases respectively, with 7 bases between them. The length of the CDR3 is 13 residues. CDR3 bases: TGTGCCAGCAGTTTTAAGGGAAACTATGGCTACACCTTC. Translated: CASSFKGNYGYTF.

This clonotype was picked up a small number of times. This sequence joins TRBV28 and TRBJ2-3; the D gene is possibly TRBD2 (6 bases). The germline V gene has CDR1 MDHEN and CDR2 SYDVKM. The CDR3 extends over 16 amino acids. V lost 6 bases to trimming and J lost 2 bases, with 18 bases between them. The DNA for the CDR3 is TGTGCCAGCAGAGGCGGGACTCCTCCCCCCACAGATACGCAGTATTTT. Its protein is CASRGGTPPPTDTQYF.

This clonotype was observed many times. CDR3 sequence reads: CASSSFRQGARGQPQHF. The DNA for the CDR3 is TGTGCCAGCAGTTCCTTTAGACAGGGGGCGCGAGGGCAGCCCCAGCATTTT. V is TRBV12-3 or TRBV12-4 and J is TRBJ1-5; 10 bases align to TRBD1. V lost 4 bases and J lost 7; bases outside the gene matches: 13. This CDR3 comprises 17 residues.

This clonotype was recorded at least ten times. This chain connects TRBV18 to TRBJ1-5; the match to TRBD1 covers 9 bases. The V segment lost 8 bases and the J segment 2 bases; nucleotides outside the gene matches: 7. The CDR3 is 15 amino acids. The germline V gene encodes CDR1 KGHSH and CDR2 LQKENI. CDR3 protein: CASSPGQGGNQPQHF. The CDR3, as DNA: TGTGCCAGCAGCCCGGGACAGGGCGGCAATCAGCCCCAGCATTTT.